The clone carrying this T cell receptor beta chain was seen at least ten times. This record comes from a study of molecular identifiers for immune sequencing clone quantification. Previously described methods and listed TCR primers produced bulk TCR libraries. TCRdb reanalysed the PCR reads using MiXCR and keeps one entry per CDR3 protein. The sample has about 640,000 distinct CDR3 sequences; approximately 20% are singletons. CDR1 MNHEY and CDR2 SVGEGT come from the germline V gene. V was pared by 2 bases and J by 4 bases, with 3 bases of the junction left unmatched. The CDR3 covers 15 residues. This receptor was obtained from a human donor in good health. Some libraries in this study had Jurkat cell RNA spiked in. The material sequenced was naive CD8+ T cells from blood, with Jurkat cell RNA spiked in. The subset is: FACS-sorted CD8+CD4-CCR7+CD45RA+ naive T cells. The chain combines TRBV6-2 or TRBV6-3 with TRBJ2-1; 9 bases match TRBD2. Written as DNA, the CDR3 is TGTGCCAGCAGTTACGTGCGGGGGGGTTACAATGAGCAGTTCTTC. It specifies CASSYVRGGYNEQFF.